Listed below are T cell receptor beta chains from one sample, sequenced in a study of regulatory T cells in long-lasting Graves disease. One entry per CDR3 protein results from TCRdb running MiXCR on the multiplex PCR reads. The sample contains 400,000 to 450,000 distinct CDR3 sequences, about 15% of which appear only once. These data also featured in a second study, about T cells in Graves' hyperthyroidism and ophthalmopathy.

This sample comprised peripheral blood mononuclear cells (PBMCs), obtained at new diagnosis, from a patient treated with antithyroid drugs. The receptors originated from a woman aged 30 to 39 with Graves disease. The CDR3 runs from the conserved cysteine through the conserved F or W. Fields, in order: V gene, J gene, D gene, clone size, CDR3 protein, CDR3 DNA. D genes are given only for firm matches. Size is omitted from some rows. Given values are once, few, many or a class for expanded clones.

V: TRBV7-2; J: TRBJ2-3; D: TRBD2; size: many; CDR3: CASSQGLEVTQYF; DNA: TGTGCCAGCAGCCAAGGACTAGAGGTAACGCAGTATTTT
V: TRBV5-1; J: TRBJ2-2; D: -; size: -; CDR3: CASSLGLLNTGELFF; DNA: TGCGCCAGCAGCTTGGGACTCTTGAACACCGGGGAGCTGTTTTTT
V: TRBV19; J: TRBJ2-7; D: TRBD2; size: few; CDR3: CASSPAIGTKYEQYF; DNA: TGTGCCAGTAGTCCGGCCATCGGGACTAAATACGAGCAGTACTTC
V: TRBV27; J: TRBJ2-2; D: -; size: once; CDR3: CASSLGTVGELFF; DNA: TGTGCCAGCAGTTTAGGGACTGTCGGGGAGCTGTTTTTT
V: TRBV5-1; J: TRBJ2-1; D: TRBD2; size: many; CDR3: CASSLAGSGRVVDEQFF; DNA: TGCGCCAGCAGCTTGGCCGGTAGCGGGAGGGTCGTAGATGAGCAGTTCTTC
V: TRBV12-3/TRBV12-4; J: TRBJ1-2; D: -; size: -; CDR3: CASTQTRSPGYTF; DNA: TGTGCCAGCACCCAAACCCGGTCCCCGGGCTACACCTTC
V: TRBV5-1; J: TRBJ1-2; D: -; size: many; CDR3: CASSLEAGGTFDYGYTF; DNA: TGCGCCAGCAGCTTGGAGGCAGGAGGAACGTTTGACTATGGCTACACCTTC
V: TRBV18; J: TRBJ2-1; D: -; size: many; CDR3: CASSPGEGFVHEQFF; DNA: TGTGCCAGCTCACCGGGGGAAGGGTTTGTCCATGAGCAGTTCTTC
V: TRBV24-1; J: TRBJ2-5; D: TRBD2; size: -; CDR3: CATSGLAGVRETQYF; DNA: TGTGCCACCAGTGGGCTAGCGGGAGTAAGAGAGACCCAGTACTTC
V: TRBV11-2; J: TRBJ2-3; D: -; size: many; CDR3: CASSLLAWTTTDTQYF; DNA: TGTGCCAGCAGCTTACTGGCCTGGACAACCACAGATACGCAGTATTTT
V: TRBV9; J: TRBJ2-7; D: -; size: -; CDR3: CASSVGGTAPEQYF; DNA: TGTGCCAGCAGCGTAGGTGGGACGGCCCCGGAGCAGTACTTC
V: TRBV4-1; J: TRBJ2-3; D: -; size: many; CDR3: CASSQEGTTLADTQYF; DNA: TGCGCCAGCAGCCAAGAAGGAACCACCTTGGCAGATACGCAGTATTTT
V: TRBV2; J: TRBJ2-7; D: TRBD1; size: many; CDR3: CASTATGAGTASYEQYF; DNA: TGTGCCAGCACCGCCACAGGGGCCGGGACAGCGTCCTACGAGCAGTACTTC
V: TRBV19; J: TRBJ1-1; D: TRBD1; size: many; CDR3: CASSPRQGPNTEAFF; DNA: TGTGCCAGTAGTCCTAGACAGGGACCGAACACTGAAGCTTTCTTT
V: TRBV7-9; J: TRBJ2-1; D: TRBD1; size: -; CDR3: CASSLGPGQNNEQFF; DNA: TGTGCCAGCAGCTTGGGACCGGGACAGAACAATGAGCAGTTCTTC
V: TRBV7-9; J: TRBJ2-7; D: TRBD1; size: many; CDR3: CASSLVQTGQNEQYF; DNA: TGTGCCAGCAGCTTAGTCCAGACAGGGCAGAACGAGCAGTACTTC
V: TRBV24-1; J: TRBJ1-2; D: TRBD1; size: -; CDR3: CATSGQGASGYTF; DNA: TGTGCCACCAGTGGACAGGGGGCTTCTGGCTACACCTTC
V: TRBV30; J: TRBJ2-7; D: TRBD1; size: many; CDR3: CAWRPPDRGYEQYF; DNA: TGTGCCTGGAGACCCCCGGACAGGGGCTACGAGCAGTACTTC
V: TRBV7-9; J: TRBJ2-2; D: TRBD2; size: few; CDR3: CASSLNGGTSGKNTGELFF; DNA: TGTGCCAGCAGCTTAAATGGGGGGACTAGCGGAAAAAACACCGGGGAGCTGTTTTTT
V: TRBV7-9; J: TRBJ2-1; D: -; size: many; CDR3: CASRHTPPEQFF; DNA: TGTGCCAGCAGACACACGCCCCCTGAGCAGTTCTTC
V: TRBV6-2/TRBV6-3; J: TRBJ2-7; D: TRBD2; size: -; CDR3: CASSYGQAGEQYF; DNA: TGTGCCAGCAGTTACGGGCAAGCGGGAGAGCAGTACTTC
V: TRBV20-1; J: TRBJ2-7; D: TRBD1; size: many; CDR3: CSVPDREPYEQYF; DNA: TGCAGTGTTCCGGACAGGGAGCCCTACGAGCAGTACTTC
V: TRBV3-1; J: TRBJ1-3; D: -; size: many; CDR3: CASSRPGPRDGIYF; DNA: TGTGCCAGCAGCCGTCCGGGACCTAGGGACGGCATATATTTT
V: TRBV6-5; J: TRBJ2-3; D: TRBD1; size: few; CDR3: CASSYWGRGPRDTQYF; DNA: TGTGCCAGCAGTTACTGGGGCAGGGGGCCGCGAGATACGCAGTATTTT
V: TRBV10-3; J: TRBJ2-2; D: -; size: few; CDR3: CAISDALNTGELFF; DNA: TGTGCCATCAGTGATGCACTGAACACCGGGGAGCTGTTTTTT
V: TRBV13; J: TRBJ2-7; D: TRBD2; size: many; CDR3: CASSLAASGRLGEQYF; DNA: TGTGCCAGCAGCTTAGCGGCTAGCGGGAGACTAGGGGAGCAGTACTTC
V: TRBV9; J: TRBJ2-1; D: TRBD1; size: many; CDR3: CASSVQGTEYNEQFF; DNA: TGTGCCAGCAGCGTACAAGGGACAGAATACAATGAGCAGTTCTTC
V: TRBV7-8; J: TRBJ1-2; D: -; size: many; CDR3: CASSLADAGYTF; DNA: TGTGCCAGCAGCTTAGCGGACGCAGGCTACACCTTC
V: TRBV19; J: TRBJ2-1; D: -; size: -; CDR3: CASSTLKVSYNEQFF; DNA: TGTGCCAGTAGTACCCTAAAGGTTTCCTACAATGAGCAGTTCTTC
V: TRBV6-1; J: TRBJ2-7; D: -; size: many; CDR3: CASSETESGSYEQYF; DNA: TGTGCCAGCAGCGAGACCGAGAGCGGCTCCTACGAGCAGTACTTC
V: TRBV5-6; J: TRBJ1-1; D: -; size: few; CDR3: CASRVVTQNTEAFF; DNA: TGTGCCAGCAGGGTAGTAACCCAGAACACTGAAGCTTTCTTT
V: TRBV28; J: TRBJ2-3; D: TRBD2; size: many; CDR3: CASTRGVAGEYTQYF; DNA: TGTGCCAGCACCAGGGGGGTAGCGGGAGAATATACGCAGTATTTT
V: TRBV11-2; J: TRBJ2-1; D: -; size: many; CDR3: CASSHPPRDEQFF; DNA: TGTGCCAGCAGCCACCCTCCGCGCGATGAGCAGTTCTTC
V: TRBV2; J: TRBJ2-7; D: TRBD2; size: many; CDR3: CASSEKESGAGTYEQYF; DNA: TGTGCCAGCAGTGAAAAAGAGTCGGGAGCGGGGACCTACGAGCAGTACTTC
V: TRBV18; J: TRBJ2-1; D: TRBD1; size: few; CDR3: CASSPRDRGILNEQFF; DNA: TGTGCCAGCTCACCACGCGACAGGGGAATCCTCAATGAGCAGTTCTTC
V: TRBV2; J: TRBJ1-5; D: -; size: many; CDR3: CASSEALPNQPQHF; DNA: TGTGCCAGCAGTGAAGCGCTTCCCAATCAGCCCCAGCATTTT
V: TRBV20-1; J: TRBJ2-1; D: -; size: many; CDR3: CSAREGGRVIGHEQFF; DNA: TGCAGTGCTAGAGAAGGGGGGAGGGTGATTGGGCATGAGCAGTTCTTC
V: TRBV5-5; J: TRBJ2-7; D: -; size: many; CDR3: CASSLKGVSNSHEQYF; DNA: TGTGCCAGCAGCTTGAAGGGAGTCAGTAATAGCCACGAGCAGTACTTC
V: TRBV7-2; J: TRBJ2-1; D: -; size: many; CDR3: CASSLASRAQFF; DNA: TGTGCCAGCAGCTTAGCATCCCGGGCGCAGTTCTTC
V: TRBV24-1; J: TRBJ2-1; D: -; size: -; CDR3: CATSAGGGEQFF; DNA: TGTGCCACCAGTGCTGGGGGAGGAGAGCAGTTCTTC
V: TRBV19; J: TRBJ1-3; D: -; size: -; CDR3: CASSIGSSGNTIYF; DNA: TGTGCCAGTAGTATTGGGAGCTCTGGAAACACCATATATTTT
V: TRBV5-1; J: TRBJ2-1; D: -; size: many; CDR3: CASSYTSNEQFF; DNA: TGCGCCAGCAGCTACACTAGCAATGAGCAGTTCTTC
V: TRBV5-1; J: TRBJ2-7; D: TRBD1; size: many; CDR3: CASSGWDRYEQYF; DNA: TGCGCCAGCAGCGGATGGGACAGATACGAGCAGTACTTC
V: TRBV7-2; J: TRBJ1-1; D: -; size: -; CDR3: CASSPRVDGTEAFF; DNA: TGTGCCAGCAGCCCGAGGGTGGATGGGACTGAAGCTTTCTTT